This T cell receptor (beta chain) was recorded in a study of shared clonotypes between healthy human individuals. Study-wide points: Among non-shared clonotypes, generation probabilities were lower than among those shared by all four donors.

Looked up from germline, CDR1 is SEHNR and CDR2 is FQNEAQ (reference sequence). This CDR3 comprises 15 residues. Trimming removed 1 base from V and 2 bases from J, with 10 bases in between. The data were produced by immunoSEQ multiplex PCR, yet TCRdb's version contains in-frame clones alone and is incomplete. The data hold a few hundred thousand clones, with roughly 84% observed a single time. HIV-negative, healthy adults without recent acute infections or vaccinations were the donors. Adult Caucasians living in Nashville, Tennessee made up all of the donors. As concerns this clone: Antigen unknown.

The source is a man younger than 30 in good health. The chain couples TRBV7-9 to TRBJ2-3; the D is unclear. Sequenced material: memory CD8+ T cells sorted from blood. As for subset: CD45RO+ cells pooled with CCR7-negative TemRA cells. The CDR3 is CASSLEGSSTDTQYF. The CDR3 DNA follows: TGTGCCAGCAGCTTAGAAGGCAGTTCCACAGATACGCAGTATTTT.